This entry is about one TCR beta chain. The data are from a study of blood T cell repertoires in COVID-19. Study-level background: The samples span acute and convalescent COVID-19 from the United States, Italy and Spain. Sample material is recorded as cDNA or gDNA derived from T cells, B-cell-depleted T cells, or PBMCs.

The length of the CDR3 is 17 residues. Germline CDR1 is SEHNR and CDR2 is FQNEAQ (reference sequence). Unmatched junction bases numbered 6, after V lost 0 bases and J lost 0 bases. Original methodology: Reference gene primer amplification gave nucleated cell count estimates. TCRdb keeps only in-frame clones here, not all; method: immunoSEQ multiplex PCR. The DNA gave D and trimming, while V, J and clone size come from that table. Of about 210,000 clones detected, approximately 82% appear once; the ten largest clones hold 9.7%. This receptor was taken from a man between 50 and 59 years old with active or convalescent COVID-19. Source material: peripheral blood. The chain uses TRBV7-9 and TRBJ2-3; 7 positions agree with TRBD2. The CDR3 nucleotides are TGTGCCAGCAGCTTAGCGTTGAGCGGGATTAGCACAGATACGCAGTATTTT. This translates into CASSLALSGISTDTQYF.